The 7 T cell receptor beta chains presented below share a single source sample, sequenced in a study of chemoradiotherapy in HPV16-positive cancers. The assay was immunoSEQ multiplex PCR, and TCRdb's table has in-frame clones only and misses some. The table shows around 5,600 clones, with approximately 71% occurring only once. This sample comprised tumor tissue, obtained from a patient who underwent chemoradiotherapy. Receptors were obtained from a human donor with HPV-associated anogenital cancer.

To note about this clone: The sample holds other DNA sequences that translate to the same CDR3. The chain links TRBV5-6 to TRBJ2-7; TRBD2 agrees at 13 bases. Trimming removed 5 bases from V and 6 bases from J; junction bases left unmatched: 17. Per the germline V gene, CDR1 is SGHDT and CDR2 is YYEEEE. The CDR3 consists of 18 residues. CDR3 nucleotide sequence: TGTGCCAGCAGTTCCTTCGGGACTAGCGGGATCGGTCTGAGCGAGCAGTACTTC. Protein sequence: CASSSFGTSGIGLSEQYF.

This sequence joins TRBV28 and TRBJ2-5; D ambiguous. CDR1 is MDHEN, CDR2 SYDVKM, per germline. The CDR3 is 15 amino acids. The V end lost 2 bases, the J end lost 5 bases, and 15 bases lay between the germline ends. The CDR3 coding sequence is TGTGCCAGCAGTTTAGCTTCGGGCGCCCAGGAGACCCAGTACTTC. Its translation is CASSLASGAQETQYF.

This clone appeared a few times. J is TRBJ1-5 and V is TRBV23-1, with D unclear. TRBV23-1 is reported as an ORF; its role is uncertain. The CDR3 is made up of 13 amino acids. V was pared by 6 bases and J by 0 bases, with 6 bases between. The CDR3 coding sequence is TGCGCCAGCAGGACGGGTAGCAATCAGCCCCAGCATTTT. This gives the protein CASRTGSNQPQHF.

The V gene is TRBV20-1, the J gene TRBJ2-5, with D unclear. Per the germline V gene, CDR1 is DFQATT and CDR2 is SNEGSKA (reference sequence). Trimming cost V 2 bases and J 5 bases, with 6 bases left between them. This CDR3 has 11 residues. The CDR3 nucleotides are TGCAGTGCTAGATTGGGGGAGACCCAGTACTTC. Its protein product is CSARLGETQYF.

The chain carries TRBV19 and TRBJ2-3; the D is unclear. CDR1 and CDR2 (germline): LNHDA, SQIVND (reference sequence). The CDR3 loop spans 14 amino acids. V lost 3 bases and J 0 bases, leaving 7 bases between the germline ends. CDR3 in amino acids: CASSIPFSTDTQYF. CDR3 DNA sequence: TGTGCCAGTAGTATTCCCTTTAGCACAGATACGCAGTATTTT.

The rearrangement uses TRBV6-5 and TRBJ2-3, with D tentatively TRBD2 (5 bases). Germline loops: CDR1 MNHEY, CDR2 SVGAGI. V dropped 8 bases and J dropped 4 bases, with 16 bases sitting between them. The CDR3 loop spans 14 amino acids. This CDR3 reads CASGRGPFPDTQYF. The CDR3 nucleotides are TGTGCCAGCGGGCGAGGGCCTTTCCCAGATACGCAGTATTTT.

The V call is TRBV5-4, the J call TRBJ1-2; unclear D gene. The CDR3 is made up of 14 amino acids. Germline CDR1 SGHNT, CDR2 YYREEE (reference sequence). The ends were cut back, 0 bases at V and 3 bases at J, with 9 bases in the middle. For the CDR3, the DNA is TGTGCCAGCAGCTTGGACGGGAACTACTATGGCTACACCTTC. Translated, it gives CASSLDGNYYGYTF.